These T cell receptor beta chains were read from a single sample in a study of T cell responses to AZD1222 COVID-19 vaccine. The assay was immunoSEQ multiplex PCR, and TCRdb's table has in-frame clones only and misses some. The data contain tens of thousands of clones, 92% of them singletons. Specimen: peripheral blood, collected on day 0 of AZD1222 vaccination. These receptors were collected from an adult in good health. Both conserved end residues are part of each CDR3. Fields, in order: V gene, J gene, D gene, clone size, CDR3 DNA, CDR3 protein. D genes are given only for firm matches. A clone size is listed for some rows: how often the clone was seen (once, few, many), or a class if it is expanded.

v_gene: TRBV2; j_gene: TRBJ1-2; d_gene: .; abundance: .; CDR3nt: TGTGCCAGCAGTGAACGGGAATCTCCAGGTGGCTACACCTTC; CDR3aa: CASSERESPGGYTF
v_gene: TRBV11-2; j_gene: TRBJ2-3; d_gene: TRBD2; abundance: .; CDR3nt: TGTGCCAGCAGCTTCGCGGGAGCAGATACGCAGTATTTT; CDR3aa: CASSFAGADTQYF
v_gene: TRBV2; j_gene: TRBJ2-3; d_gene: TRBD1; abundance: .; CDR3nt: TGTGCCAGCCGGGACAGGTCAGATACGCAGTATTTT; CDR3aa: CASRDRSDTQYF
v_gene: TRBV30; j_gene: TRBJ1-4; d_gene: .; abundance: few; CDR3nt: TGTGCCTGGACTAAAGACAGGAGGAATGAAAAACTGTTTTTT; CDR3aa: CAWTKDRRNEKLFF
v_gene: TRBV5-1; j_gene: TRBJ2-5; d_gene: .; abundance: .; CDR3nt: TGCGCCAGCAGCCCCCGGACAGACCAAGAGACCCAGTACTTC; CDR3aa: CASSPRTDQETQYF
v_gene: TRBV3-1/TRBV3-2; j_gene: TRBJ2-5; d_gene: .; abundance: .; CDR3nt: TGTGCCAGCAAATTCCGATCGCAGGAGACCCAGTACTTC; CDR3aa: CASKFRSQETQYF
v_gene: TRBV18; j_gene: TRBJ2-1; d_gene: TRBD1; abundance: .; CDR3nt: TGTGCCAGCTCACCACTGGACAGGGGGAGGAATGAGCAGTTCTTC; CDR3aa: CASSPLDRGRNEQFF
v_gene: TRBV18; j_gene: TRBJ1-1; d_gene: .; abundance: .; CDR3nt: TGTGCCAGCTCACCACCCCGGGGCGGGAACACTGAAGCTTTCTTT; CDR3aa: CASSPPRGGNTEAFF
v_gene: TRBV7-9; j_gene: TRBJ2-1; d_gene: TRBD1; abundance: .; CDR3nt: TGTGCCAGCAGCTTACCCTCGGGGACAGCGAACAATGAGCAGTTCTTC; CDR3aa: CASSLPSGTANNEQFF
v_gene: TRBV28; j_gene: TRBJ2-6; d_gene: .; abundance: .; CDR3nt: TGTGCCAGCAGTTTCGCCGGCGACGGGGCCGGCTCTGGGGCCAACGTCCTGACTTTC; CDR3aa: CASSFAGDGAGSGANVLTF
v_gene: TRBV5-1; j_gene: TRBJ1-1; d_gene: .; abundance: once; CDR3nt: .; CDR3aa: CASSLVGGGIPFF
v_gene: TRBV5-1; j_gene: TRBJ2-1; d_gene: .; abundance: .; CDR3nt: TGCGCCAGCAGATTGTTTCTAGCCGTAAGCTCCTACAATGAGCAGTTCTTC; CDR3aa: CASRLFLAVSSYNEQFF
v_gene: TRBV14; j_gene: TRBJ2-5; d_gene: .; abundance: .; CDR3nt: TGTGCCAGCAGCTTGGTGGGTCCCCAGGAATGGGAGACCCAGTACTTC; CDR3aa: CASSLVGPQEWETQYF
v_gene: TRBV19; j_gene: TRBJ2-1; d_gene: TRBD1; abundance: .; CDR3nt: TGTGCCAGTAGTATGACAGGGCGCGCAAGAAATGAGCAGTTCTTC; CDR3aa: CASSMTGRARNEQFF
v_gene: TRBV7-3; j_gene: TRBJ2-3; d_gene: .; abundance: .; CDR3nt: TGTGCCAGCAGCACCCAGGGGCACGCAGATACGCAGTATTTT; CDR3aa: CASSTQGHADTQYF
v_gene: TRBV5-1; j_gene: TRBJ1-2; d_gene: TRBD1; abundance: .; CDR3nt: TGCGCCAGCAGCTTACAGGGGGCCGGAGACTATGGCTACACCTTC; CDR3aa: CASSLQGAGDYGYTF
v_gene: TRBV5-6; j_gene: TRBJ2-7; d_gene: .; abundance: .; CDR3nt: TGTGCCAGCAGCTTGGGAAGCTCCTACGAGCAGTACTTC; CDR3aa: CASSLGSSYEQYF
v_gene: TRBV3-1/TRBV3-2; j_gene: TRBJ2-7; d_gene: TRBD2; abundance: .; CDR3nt: TGTGCCAGCAGCCAGGGGACTAGCGGGGTCAACGAGCAGTACTTC; CDR3aa: CASSQGTSGVNEQYF
v_gene: TRBV2; j_gene: TRBJ1-5; d_gene: .; abundance: .; CDR3nt: TGTGCCAGCATTCCAGGCGCAGGGGACAATCAGCCCCAGCATTTT; CDR3aa: CASIPGAGDNQPQHF
v_gene: TRBV19; j_gene: TRBJ1-5; d_gene: .; abundance: .; CDR3nt: TGTGCCAGTACCTCCCGGGCCCCCCCGCGAAGCAATCAGCCCCAGCATTTT; CDR3aa: CASTSRAPPRSNQPQHF
v_gene: TRBV7-9; j_gene: TRBJ2-1; d_gene: .; abundance: .; CDR3nt: TGTGCCAGCAGCGAAGGGGCCAATGAGCAGTTCTTC; CDR3aa: CASSEGANEQFF
v_gene: TRBV19; j_gene: TRBJ2-2; d_gene: .; abundance: .; CDR3nt: TGTGCCGGCTTGAGGGTGGACACCGGGGAGCTGTTTTTT; CDR3aa: CAGLRVDTGELFF
v_gene: TRBV12-1; j_gene: TRBJ2-3; d_gene: .; abundance: .; CDR3nt: TGTGCCAGCAGCTTTCTGGCTAGCGGGGACGCTAGCACAGATACGCAGTATTTT; CDR3aa: CASSFLASGDASTDTQYF
v_gene: TRBV28; j_gene: TRBJ1-5; d_gene: .; abundance: once; CDR3nt: TGTGCCAGCAGTTTATTCCTGATCGAGAATCAGCCCCAGCATTTT; CDR3aa: CASSLFLIENQPQHF
v_gene: TRBV9; j_gene: TRBJ1-6; d_gene: .; abundance: .; CDR3nt: TGTGCCAGCAAGAGGGGGGACTATAATTCACCCCTCCACTTT; CDR3aa: CASKRGDYNSPLHF
v_gene: TRBV7-3; j_gene: TRBJ2-1; d_gene: .; abundance: .; CDR3nt: TGTGCCAGCAGCGCGGATTACAATGAGCAGTTCTTC; CDR3aa: CASSADYNEQFF
v_gene: TRBV25-1; j_gene: TRBJ2-7; d_gene: .; abundance: .; CDR3nt: TGTGCCAGCGGAACCGGGACGGGCTACGAGCAGTACTTC; CDR3aa: CASGTGTGYEQYF
v_gene: TRBV24-1; j_gene: TRBJ2-5; d_gene: TRBD2; abundance: .; CDR3nt: TGTGCCACCAGTGATCGGACTAGCGGGAGTGGGACCCAGTACTTC; CDR3aa: CATSDRTSGSGTQYF
v_gene: TRBV5-1; j_gene: TRBJ2-7; d_gene: TRBD1; abundance: .; CDR3nt: TGCGCCAGCAGCAAGGGGACAGCTATATCCTACGAGCAGTACTTC; CDR3aa: CASSKGTAISYEQYF
v_gene: TRBV4-2; j_gene: TRBJ2-1; d_gene: .; abundance: few; CDR3nt: TGTGCCAGCAGCGAGGGGGTAGCGGTCTACAATGAGCAGTTCTTC; CDR3aa: CASSEGVAVYNEQFF
v_gene: TRBV6-5; j_gene: TRBJ1-2; d_gene: .; abundance: once; CDR3nt: TGTGCCAGCAGTTACCGACGGCGTAACTATGGCTACACCTTC; CDR3aa: CASSYRRRNYGYTF
v_gene: TRBV5-1; j_gene: TRBJ2-5; d_gene: .; abundance: .; CDR3nt: TGCGCCAGCAGCTTGGTGGGACCCAAGGAGACCCAGTACTTC; CDR3aa: CASSLVGPKETQYF
v_gene: TRBV7-2; j_gene: TRBJ1-1; d_gene: .; abundance: .; CDR3nt: TGTGCCAGCAGCTCCCGAGGGGGCACTGAAGCTTTCTTT; CDR3aa: CASSSRGGTEAFF
v_gene: TRBV19; j_gene: TRBJ2-1; d_gene: TRBD2; abundance: .; CDR3nt: TGTGCCAGTAGCCCGGGACTAGCGGGAGGGCCAGGCAACAATGAGCAGTTCTTC; CDR3aa: CASSPGLAGGPGNNEQFF
v_gene: TRBV7-2; j_gene: TRBJ1-2; d_gene: .; abundance: .; CDR3nt: TGTGCCAGCAGTCGAGGGGCCCTACGGTATGGCTACACCTTC; CDR3aa: CASSRGALRYGYTF
v_gene: TRBV3-1/TRBV3-2; j_gene: TRBJ1-2; d_gene: .; abundance: .; CDR3nt: TGTGCCAGCAGCCAAGGCGCGAGGCGGAACTATGGCTACACCTTC; CDR3aa: CASSQGARRNYGYTF